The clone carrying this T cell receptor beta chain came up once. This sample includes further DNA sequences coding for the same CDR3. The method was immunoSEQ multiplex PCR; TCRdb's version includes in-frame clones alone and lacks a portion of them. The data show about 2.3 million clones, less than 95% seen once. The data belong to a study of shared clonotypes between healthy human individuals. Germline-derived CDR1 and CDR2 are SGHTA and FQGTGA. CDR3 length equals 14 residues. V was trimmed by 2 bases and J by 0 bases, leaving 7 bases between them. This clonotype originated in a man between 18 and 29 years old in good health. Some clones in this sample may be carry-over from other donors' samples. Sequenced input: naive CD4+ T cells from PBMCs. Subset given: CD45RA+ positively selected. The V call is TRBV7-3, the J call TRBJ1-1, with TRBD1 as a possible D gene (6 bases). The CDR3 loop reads CASSLGGLNTEAFF. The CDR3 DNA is TGTGCCAGCAGCTTAGGGGGCCTGAACACTGAAGCTTTCTTT.